A selection of T cell receptor beta chains follows, all from one sample in a study of cytotoxic CD8 clonotypes in ibrutinib-treated CLL. Sequencing was performed with immunoSEQ multiplex PCR; in TCRdb, only in-frame clones are kept and a portion is missing. The data contain approximately 2,500 clones, roughly 80% of them seen just once; the ten biggest clones take up about 25%. This specimen was PBMCs, taken before ibrutinib treatment. The receptors come from a human donor with chronic lymphocytic leukemia. The CDR3 runs from the conserved cysteine through the conserved F or W. D genes are given only for firm matches. The size of a clone is reported for some rows only, either as once, few or many, or as a class for expanded clones.

clone size: NA
D gene: TRBD1
V gene: TRBV28
CDR3 protein: CASSSPGTGGARNYGYTF

clone size: NA
D gene: NA
V gene: TRBV5-6
CDR3 protein: CASSLRTKAQPQHF

clone size: NA
D gene: NA
V gene: TRBV25-1
CDR3 protein: CASMGIENTEAFF

clone size: NA
D gene: TRBD1
V gene: TRBV2
CDR3 protein: CASSEQGVKAGYTF

clone size: NA
D gene: NA
V gene: TRBV5-1
CDR3 protein: CASSLYEQYF

clone size: NA
D gene: NA
V gene: TRBV2
CDR3 protein: CASSEWGAMNTEAFF

clone size: NA
D gene: TRBD2
V gene: TRBV6-6
CDR3 protein: CASSYSASGGYEQYF

clone size: NA
D gene: NA
V gene: TRBV6-6
CDR3 protein: CASSYAGDGYTF

clone size: NA
D gene: NA
V gene: TRBV19
CDR3 protein: CASSIGLLGGLFF

clone size: NA
D gene: NA
V gene: TRBV5-1
CDR3 protein: CASSYGGGSALNGYTF

clone size: large
D gene: NA
V gene: TRBV19
CDR3 protein: CASSMLDRSSYNSPLHF

clone size: NA
D gene: TRBD1
V gene: TRBV5-1
CDR3 protein: CASSWTGGATNEKLFF

clone size: NA
D gene: NA
V gene: TRBV27
CDR3 protein: CASSRWDTGELFF

clone size: NA
D gene: TRBD1
V gene: TRBV6-1
CDR3 protein: CASSDTDRGSGADTQYF

clone size: NA
D gene: NA
V gene: TRBV6-5
CDR3 protein: CASSYSTSGNTGELFF

clone size: few
D gene: NA
V gene: TRBV6-5
CDR3 protein: CASSYSHDSYNEQFF

clone size: NA
D gene: TRBD1
V gene: TRBV5-1
CDR3 protein: CASSFTGTGGDEAFF

clone size: NA
D gene: TRBD1
V gene: TRBV11-2
CDR3 protein: CASSLAGQVSMTDTQYF

clone size: NA
D gene: TRBD2
V gene: TRBV5-4
CDR3 protein: CASSLERGRNSLETQYF

clone size: NA
D gene: NA
V gene: TRBV19
CDR3 protein: CASSLQGVGAEAFF

clone size: NA
D gene: NA
V gene: TRBV7-9
CDR3 protein: CASSLERGTEAFF

clone size: NA
D gene: TRBD2
V gene: TRBV4-2
CDR3 protein: CASSQDTSRGGGTGELFF

clone size: NA
D gene: NA
V gene: TRBV20-1
CDR3 protein: CSAGRGSGYTF

clone size: NA
D gene: NA
V gene: TRBV2
CDR3 protein: CASSDRGHEQYF

clone size: NA
D gene: TRBD1
V gene: TRBV14
CDR3 protein: CASSQSLGQGTDTQYF

clone size: NA
D gene: NA
V gene: TRBV5-1
CDR3 protein: CASSLGGTTNEKLFF

clone size: few
D gene: NA
V gene: TRBV7-8
CDR3 protein: CASSPRWEQYF

clone size: NA
D gene: NA
V gene: TRBV29-1
CDR3 protein: CSVEWGSSGNTIYF

clone size: NA
D gene: NA
V gene: TRBV27
CDR3 protein: CASSTPTGELFF

clone size: once
D gene: TRBD1
V gene: TRBV5-7
CDR3 protein: CASSPGTASDEAFF

clone size: once
D gene: TRBD1
V gene: TRBV4-1
CDR3 protein: CASSHPGQGVRETQYF

clone size: NA
D gene: NA
V gene: TRBV7-8
CDR3 protein: CASSITADNEQFF

clone size: NA
D gene: NA
V gene: TRBV14
CDR3 protein: CASSQDGIPLPPYHNEQFF

clone size: NA
D gene: TRBD2
V gene: TRBV6-5
CDR3 protein: CASSYFTSAETQYF

clone size: NA
D gene: NA
V gene: TRBV11-2
CDR3 protein: CASSRRGVWDPSAHEQYF

clone size: NA
D gene: TRBD1
V gene: TRBV5-1
CDR3 protein: CASSVTGSNYGYTF

clone size: NA
D gene: NA
V gene: TRBV27
CDR3 protein: CASSLDRQTNEKLFF

clone size: NA
D gene: NA
V gene: TRBV10-1
CDR3 protein: CASSGASEAFF

clone size: NA
D gene: TRBD1
V gene: TRBV6-5
CDR3 protein: CASSSTGTGVQETQYF

clone size: NA
D gene: NA
V gene: TRBV6-5
CDR3 protein: CASSYRTGLYNEQFF

clone size: NA
D gene: NA
V gene: TRBV7-9
CDR3 protein: CASSLAGVDYEQYF

clone size: NA
D gene: TRBD2
V gene: TRBV5-1
CDR3 protein: CASSLGGTSGGYEQYF